This TCR beta chain came from a study of T cell repertoires in cytomegalovirus infection (dated by TCRdb to about 2019). Context from the whole study: Donor HLA type was relevant to the analysis, as public TCR beta signatures indicated carriage of CMV infection together with the matching HLA type.

For sequencing, an Illumina HiSeq 1500 was employed. The public reads were reprocessed in TCRdb via fastp at Q25 and MiXCR, keeping in-frame beta chains. Entries are consolidated by CDR3 protein sequence, retaining the most common genes and DNA. A total of 350,000 to 500,000 distinct CDR3 sequences appear in this sample, roughly 30% of them only once. Clones ranked in the top ten supply roughly 15% of the sample. Measured from the cysteine to the phenylalanine, the CDR3 is 14 residues long. The entry retains the CDR3 DNA only, 42 bases that are in frame from base 1. The germline V gene (reference sequence) provides CDR1 SEHNR and CDR2 FQNEAQ. V lost 6 bases and J lost 3 bases, and the count of bases not matched to a germline gene is 7. The full study reports these points: In both this cohort and an independent roughly 350-donor cohort, the cumulative frequency of public TCR beta family members distinguished carriers of CMV infection plus the relevant HLA type. The ex vivo response was dominated by HLA-C-restricted CMV-specific TCR beta clonotypes, which also provided the single most frequent clonotype in two of eight donors.

This clonotype was seen a handful of times. The target of this receptor is not known. No much larger clone exists at a distance of one base, and base qualities are not known. The receptor's source is a human donor in good health (CMV status not recorded). Some clones in this sample may be carry-over from other donors' samples. This receptor chain uses TRBV7-9 and TRBJ1-1, with 7 bases matching TRBD1. The sequencing input was PBMCs. CDR3 loop: CASSQRGLDTEAFF. The nucleotides read TGTGCCAGCAGTCAAAGGGGGCTGGACACTGAAGCTTTCTTT.